Listed below are T cell receptor beta chains from one sample, sequenced in a study of T cell responses to AZD1222 COVID-19 vaccine. Sequencing used immunoSEQ multiplex PCR; TCRdb keeps in-frame clones, though not all of them. The table records under 130,000 clones, roughly 91% of them present only once. The material was peripheral blood, obtained on day 0 of AZD1222 vaccination. Receptor source: an adult in good health. The CDR3 runs from the conserved cysteine through the conserved F or W. A D gene is named only where the DNA matches it firmly. Clone size appears in some rows only: once, few, many, or a class for an expanded clone.

v_call	j_call	clone_size	d_call	cdr3_nt	cdr3_aa
TRBV9	TRBJ1-3	.	TRBD1	TGTGCCAGCAGCGTCGACAGGGCTGGAAACACCATATATTTT	CASSVDRAGNTIYF
TRBV7-2	TRBJ1-4	.	.	TGTGCCAGCAGCCCTACAGGGATCAATGAAAAACTGTTTTTT	CASSPTGINEKLFF
TRBV27	TRBJ1-2	.	TRBD1	TGTGCCAGCAGTTTATTAGGACAGGGGGATGGCTACACCTTC	CASSLLGQGDGYTF
TRBV6-1	TRBJ2-7	.	.	TGTGCCAGCAGTGAAATCGGCGGAGTCTACGAGCAGTACTTC	CASSEIGGVYEQYF
TRBV11-2	TRBJ2-7	once	.	TGTGCCAGCAGCCGACATCCACCCCCTTACGAGCAGTACTTC	CASSRHPPPYEQYF
TRBV2	TRBJ2-7	.	TRBD2	TGTGCCAGCAGAGGGCCCTTCTCCCTAGCGGGAGGGCGCCACGAGCAGTACTTC	CASRGPFSLAGGRHEQYF
TRBV20-1	TRBJ1-1	.	.	TGCAGTGCTAGATTACAGCTTGAAGCTTTCTTT	CSARLQLEAFF
TRBV10-3	TRBJ1-3	few	.	TGTGCCATCAGTGGGCGAGAAGGAAACACCATATATTTT	CAISGREGNTIYF
TRBV5-1	TRBJ2-2	.	TRBD1	TGCGCCAGCAGCCCGGACAGGGGAAACACCGGGGAGCTGTTTTTT	CASSPDRGNTGELFF
TRBV29-1	TRBJ1-2	.	TRBD1	TGCAGCGCCGACAGGGCTATATCCTCTGGCTACACCTTC	CSADRAISSGYTF
TRBV30	TRBJ1-5	.	.	TGTGCCTGGAGTGTTCGGAGACAGCCTAGCCATCAGCCCCAGCATTTT	CAWSVRRQPSHQPQHF
TRBV12-3/TRBV12-4	TRBJ2-1	.	.	TGTGCCACCAAGGGGACGGGTGTTAATGAGCAGTTCTTC	CATKGTGVNEQFF
TRBV13	TRBJ2-1	.	TRBD2	TGTGCCAGCAGCTTAGGCCAGGAGACTAGCGGGAGGGCCTTTGGTCCAAGCTCACGCAATGAGCAGTTCTTC	CASSLGQETSGRAFGPSSRNEQFF
TRBV3-1/TRBV3-2	TRBJ1-2	.	TRBD1	TGTGCCAGCAGCCAAGGGACAGGGGTTGGCTACACCTTC	CASSQGTGVGYTF
TRBV11-3	TRBJ2-2	.	.	TGTGCCAGCAGCTCCGCGAACACCGGGGAGCTGTTTTTT	CASSSANTGELFF
TRBV27	TRBJ2-7	.	.	TGTGCCAGCAGTTCACAGGGACTCCTCAGCTCCTACGAGCAGTACTTC	CASSSQGLLSSYEQYF
TRBV20-1	TRBJ1-2	.	.	TGCAGTGCGGATCTTGATGGCTACACCTTC	CSADLDGYTF
TRBV6-1	TRBJ1-1	.	.	TGTGCCAGCAGTGAAATATCCCTAACTGAAGCTTTCTTT	CASSEISLTEAFF
TRBV7-2	TRBJ2-7	.	.	TGTGCCAGCAGCTTTCTTTACGAGCAGTACTTC	CASSFLYEQYF
TRBV28	TRBJ2-7	.	TRBD2	TGTGCCAGCAGAAGCGGGAGGGCCTACGAGCAGTACTTC	CASRSGRAYEQYF
TRBV11-2	TRBJ2-1	.	TRBD2	TGTGCCAGCAGCGATCATTCTAGCGGCGGATACAATGAGCAGTTCTTC	CASSDHSSGGYNEQFF
TRBV6-5	TRBJ1-2	.	.	TGTGCCAGCATCCCCCCCCTCGCCGGGTATGGCTACACCTTC	CASIPPLAGYGYTF
TRBV29-1	TRBJ2-7	few	.	TGCAGCGTTGAAAGCCAGGGTCACGAGCAGTACTTC	CSVESQGHEQYF
TRBV9	TRBJ2-1	.	.	TGTGCCAGCAGCTCCCCTGGGGGTTACAATGAGCAGTTCTTC	CASSSPGGYNEQFF
TRBV12-5	TRBJ2-3	.	TRBD1	TGTGCTAGTGGTTCGGGACAGGTTAGCACAGATACGCAGTATTTT	CASGSGQVSTDTQYF
TRBV6-5	TRBJ1-3	few	.	TGTGCCAGCACTCCGGGGCCAGGCGGTGGAAACACCATATATTTT	CASTPGPGGGNTIYF
TRBV6-2/TRBV6-3	TRBJ1-2	.	TRBD1	TGTGCCAGCAGCCGCCCCGGGGACAGGGGGCTTTATGGCTACACCTTC	CASSRPGDRGLYGYTF